The 9 T cell receptor beta chains in this list originate from one sample, sequenced in a study of blood T cells in healthy people across ages. Primed by a sample-barcoded 5' primer and a J-beta primer mix, a second PCR proceeded for roughly 7 to 12 cycles. TCRdb re-analysed the 5' RACE reads in MiXCR, keeping a single row per CDR3 protein. The data hold 1.4 million to 1.5 million distinct CDR3 sequences, with about 43% observed a single time. Sequencing used blood. All receptors come from a woman between 18 and 29 years old in good health.

A few counts support this clonotype. The CDR3 nucleotides are TGCGCCAGCAGCTTCCCCTCGGACGGCCGCTTCTCCTACGAGCAGTACTTC. It is translated as CASSFPSDGRFSYEQYF. The chain is built from TRBV5-1 and TRBJ2-7; no definite D call. Germline assignment: CDR1 SGHRS and CDR2 YFSETQ. This CDR3 has 17 amino acids. Trimming removed 2 bases from V and 0 bases from J, with 18 bases in between.

This clonotype was found a few times. The chain recombines TRBV5-1 with TRBJ2-1; 8 bases align to TRBD1. Trimming cost V 0 bases and J 6 bases; bases outside gene matches: 2. Germline V gives CDR1 SGHRS, CDR2 YFSETQ. CDR3 length: 14 residues. CDR3 sequence reads: CASSLVQGANEQFF. CDR3 DNA sequence: TGCGCCAGCAGCTTGGTTCAGGGGGCCAATGAGCAGTTCTTC.

Only a few counts were recorded for this clonotype. V is TRBV9 and J is TRBJ2-2; the D gene could be TRBD1 or TRBD2 (5 bases each). Trimming took off 4 bases at V and 0 bases at J, with 10 bases between the two ends. Germline CDR1 and CDR2: SGDLS and YYNGEE. This CDR3 has 15 residues. The chain's CDR3 is CASSPWDANTGELFF. CDR3 nucleotide sequence: TGTGCCAGCAGCCCTTGGGACGCGAACACCGGGGAGCTGTTTTTT.

As to this clonotype: An end of the junction does not agree with germline; a read error may underlie this. The gene calls are TRBV27 and TRBJ2-6; D gene unclear. This CDR3 is built from 14 residues. CDR1 and CDR2 from the germline V gene are MNHEY and SMNVEV (reference sequence). The CDR3 bases are TGTGCCGGCAGTGGCAGCTCTGGGGCCAACGTCCTGACTTTC. Its translation: CAGSGSSGANVLTF. Full variable domain (outside the CDR3, taken from reference TRBV27 and TRBJ2-6): EAQVTQNPRYLITVTGKKLTVTCSQNMNHEYMSWYRQDPGLGLRQIYYSMNVEVTDKGDVPEGYKVSRKEKRNFPLILESPSPNQTSLYFCAGSGSSGANVLTFGAGSRLTVL.

On this clonotype: One junction end disagrees with the germline gene, perhaps due to a read error. The gene calls are TRBV24-1 and TRBJ1-1; D gene unclear. Per germline, CDR1 KGHDR and CDR2 SFDVKD. This CDR3 is 14 amino acids long. The DNA for the CDR3 is TGTGCCACCAGTGATTCCCAAAAGACCACTGGAGCTTTCTTT. Amino acid sequence: CATSDSQKTTGAFF.

As concerns this clonotype: A read error may account for a junction end that differs from germline. V usage is TRBV6-1 and J usage is TRBJ2-5, with D perhaps given as TRBD1 or TRBD2 (6 bases each). Per the germline V gene, CDR1 is MNHNS and CDR2 is SASEGT. This CDR3 region has 13 residues. CDR3 nucleotides: TGTGCCAGCAGTGAGGAGGGGACACTTACCCGGTACTTC. Its translation is CASSEEGTLTRYF.

This clonotype was observed a few times. V is TRBV4-2 and J is TRBJ2-7; TRBD2 might be the D (7 bases). The CDR3 length is 16 residues. Per germline, CDR1 LGHNA and CDR2 YNFKEQ. Deletions cut 0 bases from V and 0 bases from J, with 12 bases between. Here the CDR3 reads CASSQEGGGPSYEQYF. As DNA, the CDR3 is TGTGCCAGCAGCCAAGAAGGCGGGGGCCCCTCCTACGAGCAGTACTTC.

The rearrangement uses TRBV5-1 and TRBJ1-1; D call uncertain. CDR1 is SGHRS and CDR2 is YFSETQ in the germline V gene. The CDR3 is 13 amino acids. V shed 3 bases and J shed 4 bases, with 10 bases lying between them. CDR3 sequence (DNA): TGCGCCAGCAGCTGCGTGGTAGGCACTGAAGCTTTCTTT. The encoded protein is CASSCVVGTEAFF.

This clonotype was counted a few times. CDR3 residues: CASSLAGGFTEAFF. CDR3 nucleotide sequence: TGTGCCAGCAGCTTAGCAGGAGGGTTCACTGAAGCTTTCTTT. This chain connects TRBV7-2 to TRBJ1-1; D not resolved. Trimming removed 0 bases at V and 4 bases at J, with 9 bases between. The CDR3 extends over 14 amino acids. CDR1 is SGHTA and CDR2 is FQGNSA in the germline V gene.